The clone carrying this TCR beta chain was recorded many times. The antigen is undetermined. Hyperthyroidism in the patients, aged 18 to 65, was newly diagnosed and under 2 months in duration. Authors of the study amplified TCR beta CDR3 regions from RNA transcripts. HTBI primers were the set used in a first-round RT-PCR of the TCR CDR3. TCRdb ran MiXCR on the multiplex PCR reads and lists one entry per CDR3 protein. Among fewer than 850,000 distinct CDR3 sequences listed, around 15% were seen once. The data are from a study of T cells in Graves' hyperthyroidism and ophthalmopathy. Whole-study findings and limits: Ophthalmopathy, as predicted by the model, came a median around 7 months after the prediction. The majority of expanded thyroid clonotypes above 0.001 also appeared in blood.

V was cut by 5 bases and J by 7 bases, with 3 bases left in between. CDR3 length equals 11 residues. Sequenced: blood. The chain carries TRBV12-3 or TRBV12-4 and TRBJ1-6; D unresolved. The source of this sequence is a man in his forties or fifties with Graves' hyperthyroidism. Here the CDR3 reads CASSLNSPLHF. CDR3 nucleotides: TGTGCCAGCAGTCTGAATTCACCCCTCCACTTT.